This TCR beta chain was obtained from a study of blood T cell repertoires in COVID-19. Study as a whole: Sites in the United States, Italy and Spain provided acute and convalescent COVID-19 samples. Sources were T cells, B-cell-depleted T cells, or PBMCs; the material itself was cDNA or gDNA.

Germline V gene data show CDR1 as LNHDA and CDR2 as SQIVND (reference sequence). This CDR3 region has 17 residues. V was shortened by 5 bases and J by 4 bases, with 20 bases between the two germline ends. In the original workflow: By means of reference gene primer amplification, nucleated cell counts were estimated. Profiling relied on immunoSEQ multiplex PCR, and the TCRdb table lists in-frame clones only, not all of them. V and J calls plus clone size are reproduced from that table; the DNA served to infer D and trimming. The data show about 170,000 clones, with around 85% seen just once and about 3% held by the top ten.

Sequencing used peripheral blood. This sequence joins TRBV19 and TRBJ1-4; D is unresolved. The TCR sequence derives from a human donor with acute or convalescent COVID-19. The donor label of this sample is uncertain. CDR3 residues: CASSLNVLHSGNEKLFF. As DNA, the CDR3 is TGTGCCAGTAGTTTAAACGTCTTGCACTCGGGTAATGAAAAACTGTTTTTT.